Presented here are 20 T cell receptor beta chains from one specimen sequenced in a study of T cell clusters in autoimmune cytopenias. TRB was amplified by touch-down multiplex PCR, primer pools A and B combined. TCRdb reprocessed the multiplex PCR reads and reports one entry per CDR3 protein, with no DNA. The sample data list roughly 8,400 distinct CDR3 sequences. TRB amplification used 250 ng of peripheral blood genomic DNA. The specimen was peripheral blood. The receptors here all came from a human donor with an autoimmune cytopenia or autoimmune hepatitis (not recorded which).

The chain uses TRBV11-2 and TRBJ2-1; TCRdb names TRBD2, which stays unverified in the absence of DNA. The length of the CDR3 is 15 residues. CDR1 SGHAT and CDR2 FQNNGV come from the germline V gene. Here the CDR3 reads CASSSGTSSSNEQFF.

CDR3 protein: CSARDGQFGKLFF. The chain joins TRBV20-1 to TRBJ1-4; with no DNA, the TCRdb D assignment of TRBD1 cannot be verified. Germline V gene sequence: CDR1 DFQATT, CDR2 SNEGSKA (reference sequence). The CDR3 is 13 residues long.

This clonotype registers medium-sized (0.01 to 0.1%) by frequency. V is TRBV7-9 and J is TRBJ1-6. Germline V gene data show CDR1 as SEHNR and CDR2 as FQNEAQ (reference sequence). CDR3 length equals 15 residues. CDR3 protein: CASRTEEVDNSPLHF.

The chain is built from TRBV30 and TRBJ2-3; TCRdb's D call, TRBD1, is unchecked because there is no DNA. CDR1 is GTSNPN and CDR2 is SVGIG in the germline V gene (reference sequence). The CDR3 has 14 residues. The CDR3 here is CAWSTGGPADTQYF.

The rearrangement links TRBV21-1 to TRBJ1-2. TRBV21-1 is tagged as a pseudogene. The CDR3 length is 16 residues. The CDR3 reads CASIRREVQTNYGYTF.

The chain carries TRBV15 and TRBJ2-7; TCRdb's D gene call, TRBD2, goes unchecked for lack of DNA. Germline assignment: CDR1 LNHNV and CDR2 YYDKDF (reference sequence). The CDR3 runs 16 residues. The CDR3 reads CATSRDFGTSGYEQYF.

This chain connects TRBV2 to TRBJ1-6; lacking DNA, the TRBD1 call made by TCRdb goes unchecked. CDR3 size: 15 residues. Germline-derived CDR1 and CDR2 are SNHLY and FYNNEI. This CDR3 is CASSDVDRVNSPLHF.

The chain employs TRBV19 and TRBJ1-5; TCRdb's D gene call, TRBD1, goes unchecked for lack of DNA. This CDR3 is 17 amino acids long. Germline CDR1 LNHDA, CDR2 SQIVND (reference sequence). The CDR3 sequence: CASSDPKGQKNYQPQHF.

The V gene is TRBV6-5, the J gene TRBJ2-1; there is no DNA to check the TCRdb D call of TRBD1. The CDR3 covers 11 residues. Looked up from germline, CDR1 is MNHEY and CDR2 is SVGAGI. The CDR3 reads CACTRGNEQFF.

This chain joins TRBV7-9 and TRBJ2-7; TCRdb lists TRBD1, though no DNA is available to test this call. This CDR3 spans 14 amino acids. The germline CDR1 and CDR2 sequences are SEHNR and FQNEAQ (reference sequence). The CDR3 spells CASSFYGADYEQYF.

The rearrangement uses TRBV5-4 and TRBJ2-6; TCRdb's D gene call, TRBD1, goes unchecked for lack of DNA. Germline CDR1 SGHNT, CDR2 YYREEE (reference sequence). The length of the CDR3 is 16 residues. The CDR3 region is CASSLGVPSGANVLTF.

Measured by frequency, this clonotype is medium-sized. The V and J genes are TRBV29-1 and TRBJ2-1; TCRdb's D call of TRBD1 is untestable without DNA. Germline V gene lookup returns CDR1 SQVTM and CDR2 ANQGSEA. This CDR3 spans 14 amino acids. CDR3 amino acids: CSVRDRGLYNEQFF.

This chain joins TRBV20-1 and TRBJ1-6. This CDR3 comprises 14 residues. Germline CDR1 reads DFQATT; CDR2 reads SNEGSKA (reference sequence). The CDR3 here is CSARVPEGSSPLHF.

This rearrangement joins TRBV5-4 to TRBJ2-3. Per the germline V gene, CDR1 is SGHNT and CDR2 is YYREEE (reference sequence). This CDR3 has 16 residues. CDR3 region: CASSLDVGLVTDTQYF.

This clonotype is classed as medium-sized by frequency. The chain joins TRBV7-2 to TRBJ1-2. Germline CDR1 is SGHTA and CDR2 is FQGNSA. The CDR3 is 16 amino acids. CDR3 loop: CASSWGGTSRGDGYTF.

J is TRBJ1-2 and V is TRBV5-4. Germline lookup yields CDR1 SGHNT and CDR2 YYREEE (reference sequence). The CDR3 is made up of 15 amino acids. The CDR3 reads CASSEDGRINYGYTF.

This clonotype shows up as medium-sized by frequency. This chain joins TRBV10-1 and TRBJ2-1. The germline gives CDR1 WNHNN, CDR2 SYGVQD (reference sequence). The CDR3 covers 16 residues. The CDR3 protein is CASSESYRGSYNEQFF.

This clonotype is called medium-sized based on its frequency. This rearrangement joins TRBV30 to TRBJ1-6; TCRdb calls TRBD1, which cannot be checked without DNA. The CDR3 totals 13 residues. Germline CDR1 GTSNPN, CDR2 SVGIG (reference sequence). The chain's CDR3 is CAWVGQANSPLHF.

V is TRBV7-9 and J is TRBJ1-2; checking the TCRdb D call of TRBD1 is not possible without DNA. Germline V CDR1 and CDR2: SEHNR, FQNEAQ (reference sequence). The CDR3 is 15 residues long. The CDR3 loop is CASSSGTEGGKGYTF.

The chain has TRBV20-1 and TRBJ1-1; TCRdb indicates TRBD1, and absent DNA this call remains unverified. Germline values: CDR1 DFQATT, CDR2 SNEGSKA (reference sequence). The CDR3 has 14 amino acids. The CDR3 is CSARAGVMNTEAFF.